The rows below give T cell receptor beta chains drawn from one sample of a study of Ad26.COV2.S vaccination and SARS-CoV-2 variants. Libraries were prepared by immunoSEQ multiplex PCR; TCRdb keeps only in-frame clonotypes and omits some of them. Of 250,000 to 300,000 clones listed, approximately 89% are singletons. The sample here was peripheral blood, taken in a trial of Ad26.COV2.S vaccine versus placebo. These receptor sequences come from a person between 18 and 65 years old who received the Ad26.COV2.S COVID-19 vaccine or a placebo. Each CDR3 is given with its conserved first and last residue. D genes are given only for firm matches. Clone sizes are given selectively: once, few, many, or a class where the clone is expanded.

D gene,J gene,V gene,clone size,CDR3 protein,CDR3 DNA
NA,TRBJ1-1,TRBV6-5,NA,CASRPGLSNTEAFF,TGTGCCAGCAGACCCGGGCTTTCGAACACTGAAGCTTTCTTT
TRBD1,TRBJ1-5,TRBV27,NA,CASSLVGQGNQPQHF,TGTGCCAGCAGTTTAGTGGGACAGGGCAATCAGCCCCAGCATTTT
TRBD1,TRBJ2-1,TRBV7-3,NA,CASSFRDSSYNEQFF,TGTGCCAGCAGCTTCCGGGACAGCTCCTACAATGAGCAGTTCTTC
TRBD1,TRBJ1-4,TRBV9,NA,CASSRGTGAFVELFF,TGTGCCAGCAGCCGAGGGACAGGGGCGTTCGTGGAACTGTTTTTT
TRBD2,TRBJ2-3,TRBV29-1,NA,CSVISGGADTQYF,TGCAGCGTCATTAGCGGGGGGGCAGATACGCAGTATTTT
NA,TRBJ2-7,TRBV18,NA,CASSPGRATYEQYF,TGTGCCAGCTCACCGGGACGGGCAACCTACGAGCAGTACTTC
NA,TRBJ1-3,TRBV5-6,NA,CASSFSGMLLSSSGNTIYF,TGTGCCAGCAGCTTTTCAGGGATGCTACTTTCAAGCTCTGGAAACACCATATATTTT
TRBD1,TRBJ1-6,TRBV7-2,NA,CASSLATQGARSPLHF,TGTGCCAGCAGCTTAGCCACGCAGGGGGCAAGGTCACCCCTCCACTTT
NA,TRBJ2-7,TRBV28,NA,CASRSYYEQYF,TGTGCCAGCAGATCCTACTACGAGCAGTACTTC
TRBD1,TRBJ2-2,TRBV19,NA,CASSRGTADTGELFF,TGTGCCAGTAGTAGAGGGACAGCTGATACCGGGGAGCTGTTTTTT
NA,TRBJ1-1,TRBV2,NA,CASSVTSLNTEAFF,TGTGCCAGCAGTGTGACAAGTTTGAACACTGAAGCTTTCTTT
NA,TRBJ1-3,TRBV7-9,NA,CASSLDHLGQYSGNTIYF,TGTGCCAGCAGCTTAGACCACCTTGGACAGTACTCTGGAAACACCATATATTTT
NA,TRBJ1-5,TRBV7-2,NA,CASSLVSSRGNQPQHF,TGTGCCAGCAGCTTAGTCTCGAGTCGGGGCAATCAGCCCCAGCATTTT
NA,TRBJ1-4,TRBV7-9,NA,CASSLASATNEKLFF,TGTGCCAGCAGCTTAGCCAGCGCAACTAATGAAAAACTGTTTTTT
NA,TRBJ2-1,TRBV7-3,NA,CASSYSPGRYNEQFF,TGTGCCAGCAGCTACTCGCCGGGTCGCTACAATGAGCAGTTCTTC
NA,TRBJ1-3,TRBV29-1,NA,CSVEGPGWTIYF,TGCAGCGTTGAAGGGCCGGGGTGGACCATATATTTT
NA,TRBJ1-2,TRBV19,NA,CASSINPEGAYGYTF,TGTGCCAGTAGTATAAACCCAGAAGGGGCCTATGGCTACACCTTC
NA,TRBJ1-5,TRBV12-3/TRBV12-4,NA,CASSLTGGQPQHF,TGTGCCAGCAGTTTGACAGGCGGACAGCCCCAGCATTTT
TRBD1,TRBJ1-3,TRBV27,NA,CASSLTASQSTGSSGNTIYF,TGTGCCAGCAGTTTAACCGCCTCACAATCGACAGGGAGCTCTGGAAACACCATATATTTT
TRBD1,TRBJ2-3,TRBV5-6,NA,CASSLTTGAFTDTQYF,TGTGCCAGCAGCTTGACGACAGGGGCGTTTACAGATACGCAGTATTTT
TRBD2,TRBJ2-7,TRBV19,NA,CASSITPLTSGRSEQYF,TGTGCCAGTAGTATAACCCCCCTGACTAGCGGGAGAAGCGAGCAGTACTTC
NA,TRBJ2-7,TRBV7-2,NA,CASSREPGSYEQYF,TGTGCCAGCAGCAGAGAACCGGGTTCCTACGAGCAGTACTTC
NA,TRBJ2-5,TRBV15,NA,CATSRSGSQETQYF,TGTGCCACCAGCAGATCAGGAAGTCAAGAGACCCAGTACTTC
NA,TRBJ1-2,TRBV4-3,NA,CASSQVVAGRYGYTF,TGCGCCAGCAGCCAAGTGGTGGCAGGGCGCTATGGCTACACCTTC
NA,TRBJ2-2,TRBV18,NA,CASSPPGRVDTGELFF,TGTGCCAGCTCACCACCCGGCAGGGTGGACACCGGGGAGCTGTTTTTT
NA,TRBJ2-7,TRBV4-2,once,CASSPGQGDEQYF,TGTGCCAGCAGCCCGGGGCAGGGAGACGAGCAGTACTTC
NA,TRBJ2-3,TRBV7-8,NA,CASSPDSQREYF,TGTGCCAGCAGCCCTGACTCCCAGAGAGAGTATTTT
NA,TRBJ1-5,TRBV7-2,NA,CASSFRGDQPQHF,TGTGCCAGCAGCTTCCGCGGCGATCAGCCCCAGCATTTT
NA,TRBJ1-5,TRBV27,NA,CASSFTGNSNQPQHF,TGTGCCAGCAGTTTTACAGGGAATAGCAATCAGCCCCAGCATTTT
NA,TRBJ1-1,TRBV4-1,NA,CASRRGIMNTEAFF,TGCGCCAGCAGGAGGGGGATTATGAACACTGAAGCTTTCTTT
TRBD1,TRBJ1-2,TRBV6-5,NA,CASNPLTGREGGYTF,TGTGCCAGCAACCCGTTGACAGGGAGGGAAGGTGGCTACACCTTC
TRBD1,TRBJ1-6,TRBV7-2,NA,CASSPVLRGRSPLHF,TGTGCCAGCAGCCCCGTCCTCAGGGGGCGTTCACCCCTCCACTTT
NA,TRBJ1-2,TRBV30,once,CAWIVSGNHYGYTF,TGTGCCTGGATTGTCTCCGGGAACCACTATGGCTACACCTTC
NA,TRBJ1-2,TRBV5-1,few,CASSLQGYGYTF,TGCGCCAGCAGCTTGCAGGGCTATGGCTACACCTTC
NA,TRBJ2-3,TRBV7-8,NA,CASSLDERATDTQYF,TGTGCCAGCAGCTTAGATGAGAGGGCCACAGATACGCAGTATTTT
NA,TRBJ1-5,TRBV12-5,NA,CASGLASGGNQPQHF,TGTGCTAGTGGTTTGGCCTCTGGGGGCAATCAGCCCCAGCATTTT
TRBD1,TRBJ1-1,TRBV5-1,NA,CASSIGGRFEAFF,TGCGCCAGCAGCATAGGGGGCCGGTTTGAAGCTTTCTTT
NA,TRBJ1-2,TRBV5-1,NA,CASSLAGDYGYTF,TGCGCCAGCAGCTTGGCTGGGGATTATGGCTACACCTTC
NA,TRBJ2-1,TRBV6-5,NA,CASTSLVPNEQFF,TGTGCCAGCACCTCACTAGTTCCAAATGAGCAGTTCTTC
NA,TRBJ2-7,TRBV29-1,NA,CSVDTPGNTYEQYF,TGCAGCGTTGATACTCCAGGGAATACCTACGAGCAGTACTTC
TRBD2,TRBJ2-7,TRBV28,NA,CASSSPGWTSGFYEQYF,TGTGCCAGCAGTTCACCCGGTTGGACTAGCGGTTTCTACGAGCAGTACTTC
TRBD2,TRBJ2-5,TRBV2,once,CASSRTSGQETQYF,TGTGCCAGCAGCCGGACTAGCGGGCAAGAGACCCAGTACTTC
TRBD2,TRBJ2-7,TRBV6-2/TRBV6-3,NA,CASSYSRQTSGRLEQYF,TGTGCCAGCAGTTACAGCCGCCAGACTAGCGGAAGACTCGAGCAGTACTTC
TRBD1,TRBJ1-1,TRBV4-1,once,CASSNRQGNTEAFF,TGCGCCAGCAGCAACCGACAGGGAAACACTGAAGCTTTCTTT
NA,TRBJ2-1,TRBV4-1,few,CASRRENEQFF,TGCGCCAGCAGGCGCGAGAATGAGCAGTTCTTC
TRBD1,TRBJ2-4,TRBV30,NA,CAWSVRDRGESIQYF,TGTGCCTGGAGTGTACGCGACAGGGGTGAAAGCATTCAGTACTTC
NA,TRBJ2-1,TRBV5-1,NA,CASSPGGLTFANEQFF,TGCGCCAGCAGCCCCGGGGGACTGACATTTGCCAATGAGCAGTTCTTC
NA,TRBJ1-3,TRBV2,NA,CASSGRARNTIYF,TGTGCCAGCAGTGGCAGGGCGAGAAACACCATATATTTT